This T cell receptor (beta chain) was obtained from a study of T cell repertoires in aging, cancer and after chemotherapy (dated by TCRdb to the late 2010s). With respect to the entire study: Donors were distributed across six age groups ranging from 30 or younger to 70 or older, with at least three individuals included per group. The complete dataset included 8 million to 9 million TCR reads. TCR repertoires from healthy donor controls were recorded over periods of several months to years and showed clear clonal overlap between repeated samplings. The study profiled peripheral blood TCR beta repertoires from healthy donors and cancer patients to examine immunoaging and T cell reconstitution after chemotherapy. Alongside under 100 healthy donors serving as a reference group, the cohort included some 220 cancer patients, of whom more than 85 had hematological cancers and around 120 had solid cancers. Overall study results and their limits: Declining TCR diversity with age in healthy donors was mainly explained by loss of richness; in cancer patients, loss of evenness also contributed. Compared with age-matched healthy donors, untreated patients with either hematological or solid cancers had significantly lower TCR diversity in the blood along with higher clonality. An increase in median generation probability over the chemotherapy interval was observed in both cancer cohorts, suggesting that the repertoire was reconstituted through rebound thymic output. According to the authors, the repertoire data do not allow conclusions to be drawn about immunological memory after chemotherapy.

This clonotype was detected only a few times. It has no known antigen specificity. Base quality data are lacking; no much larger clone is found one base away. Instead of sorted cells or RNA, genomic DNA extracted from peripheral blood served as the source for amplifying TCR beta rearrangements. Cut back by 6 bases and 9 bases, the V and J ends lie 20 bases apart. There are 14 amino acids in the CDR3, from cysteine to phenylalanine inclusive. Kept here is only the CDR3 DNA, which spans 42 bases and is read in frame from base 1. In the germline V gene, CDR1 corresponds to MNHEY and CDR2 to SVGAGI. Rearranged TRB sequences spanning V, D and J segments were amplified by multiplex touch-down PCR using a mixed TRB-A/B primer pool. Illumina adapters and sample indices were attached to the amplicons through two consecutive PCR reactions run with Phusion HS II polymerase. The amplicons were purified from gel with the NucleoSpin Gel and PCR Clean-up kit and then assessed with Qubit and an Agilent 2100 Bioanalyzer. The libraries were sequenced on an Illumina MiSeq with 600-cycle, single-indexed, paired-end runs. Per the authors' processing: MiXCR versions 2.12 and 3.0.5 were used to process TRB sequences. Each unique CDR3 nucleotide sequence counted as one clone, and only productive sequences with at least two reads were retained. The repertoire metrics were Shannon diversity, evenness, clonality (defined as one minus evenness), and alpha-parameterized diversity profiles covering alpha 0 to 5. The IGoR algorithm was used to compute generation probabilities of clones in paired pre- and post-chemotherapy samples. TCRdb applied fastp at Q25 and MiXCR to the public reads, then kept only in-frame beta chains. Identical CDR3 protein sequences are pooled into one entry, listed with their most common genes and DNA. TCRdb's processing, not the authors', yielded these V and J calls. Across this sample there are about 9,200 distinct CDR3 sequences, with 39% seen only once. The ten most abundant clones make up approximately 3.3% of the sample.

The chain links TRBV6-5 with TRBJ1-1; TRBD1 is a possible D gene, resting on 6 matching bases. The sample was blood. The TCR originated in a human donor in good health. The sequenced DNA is TGTGCCAGCAGGCCCTTAACGAGCGGGGACAAAGCTTTCTTT. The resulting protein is CASRPLTSGDKAFF.